This T cell receptor (beta chain) was found in a study of monozygotic twins with inflammatory bowel disease. Overall study findings and caveats: Support was absent for any single strong signal or clonotype linked to IBD. Fewer clonotypes were shared with others by IBD patients than by healthy twins, especially with disease activity.

From its re-call of the 5' RACE reads, TCRdb lists each CDR3 protein once, without DNA. This sample's table reports 400,000 or so distinct CDR3 sequences. The CDR3 runs to 13 residues. Germline V gene sequence: CDR1 MDHEN, CDR2 SYDVKM. Blood was drawn once per donor, and each sample measured 2 to 2.5 ml. It was from whole blood, with no T cell sorting, that total RNA was isolated. As to this clonotype: Its antigen is undetermined.

The chain uses TRBV28 and TRBJ2-4; no DNA is available, so the TRBD2 call from TCRdb remains unchecked. The sequence came from a human donor with ulcerative colitis or Crohn's disease, or a healthy co-twin of an affected twin (not recorded which). Specimen: blood. The CDR3 loop is CATLAGGPGIQYF. Based on the CDR3 plus reference TRBV28 and TRBJ2-4, the full variable domain is DVKVTQSSRYLVKRTGEKVFLECVQDMDHENMFWYRQDPGLGLRLIYFSYDVKMKEKGDIPEGYSVSREKKERFSLILESASTNQTSMYLCATLAGGPGIQYFGAGTRLSVL.